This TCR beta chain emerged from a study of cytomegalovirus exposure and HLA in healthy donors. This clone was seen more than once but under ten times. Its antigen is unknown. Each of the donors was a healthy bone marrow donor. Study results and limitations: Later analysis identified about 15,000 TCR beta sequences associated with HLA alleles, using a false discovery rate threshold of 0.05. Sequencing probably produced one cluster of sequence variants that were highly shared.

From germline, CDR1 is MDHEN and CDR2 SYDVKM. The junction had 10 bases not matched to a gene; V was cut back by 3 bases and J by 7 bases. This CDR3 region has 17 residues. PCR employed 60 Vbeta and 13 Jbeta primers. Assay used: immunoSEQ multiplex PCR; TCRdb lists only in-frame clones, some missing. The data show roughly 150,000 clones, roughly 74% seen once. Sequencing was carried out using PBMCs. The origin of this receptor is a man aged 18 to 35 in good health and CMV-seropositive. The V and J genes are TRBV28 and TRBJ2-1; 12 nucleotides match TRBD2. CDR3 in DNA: TGTGCCAGCAGTTTTTTGGCTAGCGGGAGGGCCGGTAATGAGCAGTTCTTC. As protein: CASSFLASGRAGNEQFF.